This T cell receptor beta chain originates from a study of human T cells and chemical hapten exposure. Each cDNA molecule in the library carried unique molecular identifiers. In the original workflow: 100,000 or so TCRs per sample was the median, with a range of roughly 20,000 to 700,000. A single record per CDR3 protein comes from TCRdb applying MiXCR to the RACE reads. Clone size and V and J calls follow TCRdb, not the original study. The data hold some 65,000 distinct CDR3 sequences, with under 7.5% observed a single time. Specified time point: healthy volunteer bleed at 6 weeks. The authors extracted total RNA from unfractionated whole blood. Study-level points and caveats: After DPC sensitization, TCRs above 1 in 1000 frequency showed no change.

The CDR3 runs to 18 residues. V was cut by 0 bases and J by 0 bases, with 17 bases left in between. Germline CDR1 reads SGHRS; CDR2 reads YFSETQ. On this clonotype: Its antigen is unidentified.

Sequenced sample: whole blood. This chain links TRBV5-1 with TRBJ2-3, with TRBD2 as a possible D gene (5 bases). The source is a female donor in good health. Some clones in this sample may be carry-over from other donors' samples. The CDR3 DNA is TGCGCCAGCAGCTTGGTGCATCGCCCAGCGGAGAGCACAGATACGCAGTATTTT. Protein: CASSLVHRPAESTDTQYF.